The 7 T cell receptor beta chains presented below share a single source sample, sequenced in a study of cytomegalovirus exposure and HLA in healthy donors. With 60 Vbeta and 13 Jbeta primers, the PCR was carried out. Produced via immunoSEQ multiplex PCR; TCRdb's table is partial and in-frame only. The sample records roughly 100,000 clones, around four fifths being singletons. The specimen sequenced was PBMCs. These receptors originate from a man aged 35 to 55 in good health and CMV-seronegative.

The chain carries TRBV5-1 and TRBJ1-6, with TRBD1 matching 9 bases. The length of the CDR3 is 14 residues. Germline CDR1 SGHRS, CDR2 YFSETQ. The V and J ends lost 3 bases and 9 bases, in that order; junction bases with no gene match: 4. The DNA for the CDR3 is TGCGCCAGCAGCTCAGACAGGGGGGGTTCACCCCTCCACTTT. This translates into CASSSDRGGSPLHF.

The chain carries TRBV4-3 and TRBJ1-2; possible D gene TRBD1, 5 bases. V gave up 1 base and J gave up 0 bases, with 12 bases separating them. The CDR3 runs to 16 residues. CDR1 and CDR2 (germline): LGHNA, YSLEER. The CDR3 DNA is TGCGCCAGCAGCCAAGGTGCCAGGGTTACTAACTATGGCTACACCTTC. Translation: CASSQGARVTNYGYTF.

CDR3 region: CASSTHSAGFLISEQYF. The CDR3 region has the DNA TGTGCCAGTAGTACCCACTCGGCGGGGTTTTTAATTTCCGAGCAGTACTTC. V usage is TRBV19 and J usage is TRBJ2-7; a weak D match, TRBD2 (6 bases). Between the trimmed V and J ends, which lost 4 bases and 6 bases, there was a span of 25 bases. There are 17 residues in the CDR3. Germline-derived CDR1 and CDR2 are LNHDA and SQIVND (reference sequence).

The chain combines TRBV4-1 with TRBJ2-1; 12 nucleotides line up with TRBD2. The V gene's germline CDR1 is MGHRA and CDR2 YSYEKL. Trimming took 3 bases from V and 6 from J; bases not matched to a gene: 6. This CDR3 comprises 16 residues. This chain's CDR3 is CASSQATGLAGNEQFF. In nucleotides, the CDR3 is TGCGCCAGCAGCCAGGCTACGGGACTAGCGGGCAATGAGCAGTTCTTC.

The J gene is TRBJ1-4, the V gene TRBV7-9, with 9 bases that match TRBD1. Germline CDR1 and CDR2: SEHNR and FQNEAQ (reference sequence). The CDR3 runs 15 residues. Trimming removed 0 bases from V and 5 bases from J; junction bases left unmatched: 1. The chain's CDR3 is CASSLAGTGNEKLFF. DNA of the CDR3: TGTGCCAGCAGCTTAGCGGGGACAGGGAATGAAAAACTGTTTTTT.

This chain links TRBV7-8 with TRBJ2-2, with D unclear. The germline V and J ends were trimmed by 6 bases and 7 bases, with 9 bases remaining between them. The CDR3 loop spans 12 amino acids. CDR1 SGHVS and CDR2 FQNEAQ come from the germline V gene. DNA for the CDR3: TGTGCCAGCAGAGTAGTGTTCGGGGAGCTGTTTTTT. It encodes CASRVVFGELFF.

This clone came up once. V is TRBV9 and J is TRBJ2-7; possible D gene TRBD2, 6 bases. Per the germline V gene, CDR1 is SGDLS and CDR2 is YYNGEE. Trimming pared 3 bases from V and 3 bases from J, leaving 13 bases between. This CDR3 has 14 amino acids. CDR3 bases: TGTGCCAGCAGCGCCAGTGGGGGGAGCTACGAGCAGTACTTC. This gives the protein CASSASGGSYEQYF.